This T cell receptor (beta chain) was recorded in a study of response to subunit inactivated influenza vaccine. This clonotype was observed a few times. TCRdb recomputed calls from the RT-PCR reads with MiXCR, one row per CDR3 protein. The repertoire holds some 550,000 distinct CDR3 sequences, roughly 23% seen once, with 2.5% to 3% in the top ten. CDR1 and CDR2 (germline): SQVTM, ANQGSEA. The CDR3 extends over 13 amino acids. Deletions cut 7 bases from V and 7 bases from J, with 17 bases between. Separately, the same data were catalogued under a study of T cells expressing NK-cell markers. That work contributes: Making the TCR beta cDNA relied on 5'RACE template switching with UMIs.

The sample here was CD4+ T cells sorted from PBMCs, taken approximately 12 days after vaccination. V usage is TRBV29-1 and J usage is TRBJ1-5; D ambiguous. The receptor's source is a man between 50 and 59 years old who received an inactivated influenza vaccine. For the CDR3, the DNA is TGCAGCGCCACGACGGGATTCAGCCAGCCCCAGCATTTT. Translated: CSATTGFSQPQHF.